The 21 T cell receptor beta chains below all came from one sample that was sequenced in a study of blood T cell repertoires in COVID-19. Using immunoSEQ multiplex PCR, the repertoire was profiled, and TCRdb retains in-frame clones only, with some absent. Of 100,000 to 150,000 clones listed, roughly 90% are singletons. The source material was peripheral blood. Receptor source: a woman of 80 years or more with acute or convalescent COVID-19.

This clone was recorded at least ten times. The genes are TRBV4-1 and TRBJ2-7; 8 bases fit TRBD2. Unmatched junction bases numbered 1, after V lost 0 bases and J lost 3 bases. This CDR3 is built from 14 residues. The germline V gene has CDR1 MGHRA and CDR2 YSYEKL. CDR3 region: CASSQEAGDYEQYF. The CDR3 DNA is TGCGCCAGCAGCCAAGAAGCGGGGGACTACGAGCAGTACTTC.

V and J are TRBV5-1 and TRBJ1-2; D uncertain. From germline, CDR1 is SGHRS and CDR2 YFSETQ. Trimming pared 5 bases from V and 4 bases from J, leaving 18 bases between. The CDR3 covers 15 residues. CDR3 nucleotide sequence: TGCGCCAGCAGACTAGGACCCGAGACTATCTATGGCTACACCTTC. This encodes CASRLGPETIYGYTF.

In regard to this clone: Other DNA sequences from this sample encode an identical CDR3 as well. The chain has TRBV4-1 and TRBJ2-1; the match to TRBD2 covers 10 bases. With V trimmed by 2 bases and J by 3 bases, 1 base remained unmatched. The germline V gene has CDR1 MGHRA and CDR2 YSYEKL. This CDR3 is built from 15 residues. CDR3 loop: CASSQTSGVYNEQFF. The CDR3 nucleotides are TGCGCCAGCAGCCAAACTAGCGGGGTCTACAATGAGCAGTTCTTC.

This clone was seen a single time. This sequence joins TRBV6-5 and TRBJ1-5; possible D gene TRBD1, 6 bases. This CDR3 contains 13 residues. Germline CDR1 and CDR2: MNHEY and SVGAGI. Trimming pared 9 bases from V and 3 bases from J, leaving 12 bases between. For the CDR3, the DNA is TGTGCCAGTAGAGACAGGTTCAATCAGCCCCAGCATTTT. Translation gives CASRDRFNQPQHF.

The gene calls are TRBV18 and TRBJ2-1, with 8 nucleotides matching TRBD1. Per the germline V gene, CDR1 is KGHSH and CDR2 is LQKENI. V dropped 10 bases and J dropped 7; count of bases not matched to a gene: 9. The CDR3 is 13 residues long. For the CDR3, the DNA is TGTGCCACAAAACAGGGGGTAGGTAATGAGCAGTTCTTC. Protein sequence: CATKQGVGNEQFF.

This chain joins TRBV19 and TRBJ2-5; D is unclear. CDR1 and CDR2 from the germline V gene are LNHDA and SQIVND (reference sequence). Trimming stripped 5 bases from V and 1 base from J, with 8 bases between. The CDR3 is made up of 13 amino acids. CDR3 bases: TGTGCCAGTAGTTTGCCAGGCCAAGAGACCCAGTACTTC. Its protein is CASSLPGQETQYF.

The chain links TRBV12-3 or TRBV12-4 to TRBJ1-1; a weak D match, TRBD1 (5 bases). V was pared by 6 bases and J by 3 bases, with 11 bases between. This CDR3 spans 13 amino acids. The CDR3 DNA reads TGTGCCAGCAGACTCGACAGACACACTGAAGCTTTCTTT. Its translation: CASRLDRHTEAFF.

CDR3 region: CASSLRGAGLAGNSYEQYF. The CDR3 DNA is TGTGCCAGCAGTTTGAGGGGCGCGGGACTAGCGGGTAACTCCTACGAGCAGTACTTC. The rearrangement joins TRBV28 to TRBJ2-7; the match to TRBD2 covers 12 bases. CDR3 size: 19 residues. Germline CDR1 is MDHEN and CDR2 is SYDVKM. J gave up 0 bases and V 3 bases, and 12 bases lay outside the gene matches.

The V and J genes are TRBV6-2 or TRBV6-3 and TRBJ1-5; 8 bases fit TRBD1. The CDR3 length is 16 residues. The germline V gene has CDR1 MNHEY and CDR2 SVGEGT. V gave up 5 bases and J gave up 2 bases; unmatched junction bases: 8. CDR3 in amino acids: CASSAPGGLGNQPQHF. CDR3 coding DNA: TGTGCCAGCAGTGCACCAGGGGGCCTTGGCAATCAGCCCCAGCATTTT.

This clone was seen a handful of times. The chain has TRBV4-3 and TRBJ1-6, with D possibly TRBD1 on 5 matching bases. Germline loops: CDR1 LGHNA, CDR2 YSLEER. Deletions cut 0 bases from V and 6 bases from J, with 12 bases between. The CDR3 contains 16 residues. CDR3: CASSQEMGPVNSPLHF. The CDR3 DNA reads TGCGCCAGCAGCCAAGAGATGGGGCCCGTTAATTCACCCCTCCACTTT.

The chain has TRBV15 and TRBJ1-1, with 8 bases lining up with TRBD1. J lost 0 bases, V lost 1 base, and 4 bases had no gene match. This CDR3 region has 16 residues. Germline V gives CDR1 LNHNV, CDR2 YYDKDF (reference sequence). The CDR3 coding sequence is TGTGCCACCAGCAGAGGCCACAGGGGGATGAACACTGAAGCTTTCTTT. Its translation: CATSRGHRGMNTEAFF.

The CDR3 loop reads CASSFDRGIGNEKLFF. CDR3 coding DNA: TGTGCCAGCAGTTTTGACAGGGGGATAGGTAATGAAAAACTGTTTTTT. The chain joins TRBV27 to TRBJ1-4, with 9 bases lining up with TRBD1. This CDR3 has 16 residues. CDR1 is MNHEY, CDR2 SMNVEV, per germline (reference sequence). The junction had 6 bases not matched to a gene; V was cut back by 3 bases and J by 4 bases.

This clone was seen once. V is TRBV28 and J is TRBJ1-2, with TRBD1 identical over 11 bases. Germline CDR1 reads MDHEN; CDR2 reads SYDVKM. V gave up 1 base and J gave up 9 bases; unmatched junction bases: 4. The CDR3 length is 14 residues. CDR3 sequence reads: CASSLYGTGGSYTF. In DNA form, the CDR3 reads TGTGCCAGCAGTTTATACGGGACAGGGGGAAGCTACACCTTC.

The chain couples TRBV7-2 to TRBJ2-1; tentatively, D is TRBD2 (5 bases). Trimming took 8 bases from V and 5 from J, leaving 16 bases between them. The CDR3 is 14 residues long. CDR1 is SGHTA, CDR2 FQGNSA, per germline. The CDR3 loop is CASQIRRGNNEQFF. In DNA, the CDR3 is TGTGCCAGCCAAATAAGACGAGGGAACAATGAGCAGTTCTTC.

The chain has TRBV19 and TRBJ2-7; TRBD1 agrees at 8 bases. The CDR3 runs to 14 residues. V lost 3 bases, J lost 6 bases, and 7 bases stayed unmatched. From germline, CDR1 is LNHDA and CDR2 SQIVND (reference sequence). CDR3 region: CASSMGQGAREQYF. The CDR3 nucleotides are TGTGCCAGTAGTATGGGCCAGGGGGCTCGCGAGCAGTACTTC. The full variable domain, rest sourced from reference TRBV19 and TRBJ2-7, is DGGITQSPKYLFRKEGQNVTLSCEQNLNHDAMYWYRQDPGQGLRLIYYSQIVNDFQKGDIAEGYSVSREKKESFPLTVTSAQKNPTAFYLCASSMGQGAREQYFGPGTRLTVT.

This clone was seen a handful of times. CDR3 loop: CASLETGPNYGYTF. The DNA for the CDR3 is TGTGCCAGCCTCGAGACAGGCCCTAACTATGGCTACACCTTC. The J gene is TRBJ1-2, the V gene TRBV28, with D possibly TRBD1 on 6 matching bases. V lost 8 bases, J lost 0 bases, and 13 bases lay in between. This CDR3 contains 14 residues. Germline CDR1 is MDHEN and CDR2 is SYDVKM.

This rearrangement joins TRBV19 to TRBJ2-7, with D possibly TRBD1 on 5 matching bases. The V end lost 3 bases, the J end lost 3 bases, and 15 bases lay between the germline ends. In germline, CDR1 is LNHDA, CDR2 SQIVND (reference sequence). This CDR3 has 15 amino acids. The CDR3, as DNA: TGTGCCAGTAGTATCGCTGACAGAAGGGGCTACGAGCAGTACTTC. The encoded protein is CASSIADRRGYEQYF. Together with reference TRBV19 and TRBJ2-7, the CDR3 gives the full variable domain: DGGITQSPKYLFRKEGQNVTLSCEQNLNHDAMYWYRQDPGQGLRLIYYSQIVNDFQKGDIAEGYSVSREKKESFPLTVTSAQKNPTAFYLCASSIADRRGYEQYFGPGTRLTVT.

V and J are TRBV19 and TRBJ2-1, with TRBD1 matching 10 bases. With 3 bases clipped from V and 2 bases from J, the junction kept 1 base outside the gene matches. CDR1 is LNHDA, CDR2 SQIVND, per germline (reference sequence). The CDR3 totals 15 residues. The CDR3 DNA follows: TGTGCCAGTAGTATGGACAGGGGGACCTACAATGAGCAGTTCTTC. Encoded protein: CASSMDRGTYNEQFF.

V is TRBV19 and J is TRBJ2-1, with a weak D call TRBD1 (5 bases). CDR1 is LNHDA and CDR2 is SQIVND in the germline V gene (reference sequence). Trimming left V 3 bases short and J 4 bases short, with 19 bases between. This CDR3 has 17 amino acids. This chain's CDR3 is CASSISGLAVGYNEQFF. CDR3 DNA sequence: TGTGCCAGTAGTATTTCAGGGTTGGCTGTGGGTTACAATGAGCAGTTCTTC.

V is TRBV3-1 (or the pseudogene TRBV3-2) and J is TRBJ2-7; 8 bases map to TRBD2. The CDR3 sequence is 15 residues long. V shed 2 bases and J 5 bases; nucleotides not matched to a gene: 8. Germline-derived CDR1 and CDR2 are LGHDT and YNNKEL (reference sequence). The CDR3 spells CASSQIAGSVDEQYF. CDR3 DNA sequence: TGTGCCAGCAGCCAAATAGCGGGGTCGGTGGACGAGCAGTACTTC.

This rearrangement joins TRBV2 to TRBJ1-3; D may be TRBD1 (5 bases). The CDR3 has 15 residues. Germline V gene sequence: CDR1 SNHLY, CDR2 FYNNEI. V dropped 3 bases and J dropped 2 bases, with 11 bases sitting between them. CDR3 in amino acids: CASSDGGFPGNTIYF. The CDR3 DNA follows: TGTGCCAGCAGTGACGGGGGTTTTCCTGGAAACACCATATATTTT. The full variable domain, in which reference TRBV2 and TRBJ1-3 provide the parts outside the CDR3, is EPEVTQTPSHQVTQMGQEVILRCVPISNHLYFYWYRQILGQKVEFLVSFYNNEISEKSEIFDDQFSVERPDGSNFTLKIRSTKLEDSAMYFCASSDGGFPGNTIYFGEGSWLTVV.